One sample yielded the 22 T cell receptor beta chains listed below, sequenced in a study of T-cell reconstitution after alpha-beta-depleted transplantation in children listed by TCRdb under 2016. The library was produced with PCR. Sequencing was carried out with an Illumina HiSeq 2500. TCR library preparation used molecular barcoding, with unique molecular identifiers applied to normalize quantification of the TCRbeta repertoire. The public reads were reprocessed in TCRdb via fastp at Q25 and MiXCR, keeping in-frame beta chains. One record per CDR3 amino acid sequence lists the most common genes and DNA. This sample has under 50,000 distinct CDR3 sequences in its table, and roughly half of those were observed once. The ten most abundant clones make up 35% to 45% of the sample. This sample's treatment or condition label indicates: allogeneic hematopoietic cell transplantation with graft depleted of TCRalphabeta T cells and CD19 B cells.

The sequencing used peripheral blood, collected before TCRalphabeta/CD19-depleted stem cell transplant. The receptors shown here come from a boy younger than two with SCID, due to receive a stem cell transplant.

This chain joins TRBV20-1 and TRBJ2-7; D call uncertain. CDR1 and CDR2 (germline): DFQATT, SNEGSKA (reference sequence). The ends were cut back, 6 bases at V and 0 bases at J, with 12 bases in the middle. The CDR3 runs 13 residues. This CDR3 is CSAVPRSSYEQYF. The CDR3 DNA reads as TGCAGTGCCGTACCTAGAAGCTCCTACGAGCAGTACTTC.

CDR3 amino acids: CASSSTRTSIQFF. Written as DNA, the CDR3 is TGTGCCAGCAGCAGTACTCGGACTAGCATCCAGTTCTTC. The gene calls are TRBV7-2 and TRBJ2-1, with 8 bases lining up with TRBD2. CDR3 length: 13 amino acids. Germline values: CDR1 SGHTA, CDR2 FQGNSA. V lost 5 bases and J lost 13; bases outside the gene matches: 10.

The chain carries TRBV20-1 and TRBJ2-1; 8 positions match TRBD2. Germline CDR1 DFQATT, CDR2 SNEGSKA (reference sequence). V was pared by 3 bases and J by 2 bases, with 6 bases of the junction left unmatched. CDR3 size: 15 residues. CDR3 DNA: TGCAGTGCTAGTTGGGGTAGCGGGGCCTACAATGAGCAGTTCTTC. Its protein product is CSASWGSGAYNEQFF.

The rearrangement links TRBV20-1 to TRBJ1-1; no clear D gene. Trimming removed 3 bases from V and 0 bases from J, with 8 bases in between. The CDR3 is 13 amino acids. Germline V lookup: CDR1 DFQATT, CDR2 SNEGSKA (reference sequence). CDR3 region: CSASKSMNTEAFF. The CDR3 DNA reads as TGCAGTGCTAGTAAGTCCATGAACACTGAAGCTTTCTTT.

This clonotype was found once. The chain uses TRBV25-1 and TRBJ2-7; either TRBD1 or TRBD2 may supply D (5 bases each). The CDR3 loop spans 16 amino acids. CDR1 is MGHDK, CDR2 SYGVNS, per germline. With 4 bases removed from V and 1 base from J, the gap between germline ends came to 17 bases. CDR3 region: CASSALSGTSSYEQYF. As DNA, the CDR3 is TGTGCCAGCAGTGCCCTCTCAGGGACCTCTTCCTACGAGCAGTACTTC.

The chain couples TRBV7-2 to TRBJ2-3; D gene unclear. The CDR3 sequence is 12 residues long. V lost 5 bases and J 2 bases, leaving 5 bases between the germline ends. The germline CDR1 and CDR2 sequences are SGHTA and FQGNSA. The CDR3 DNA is TGTGCCAGCAGCGACAACACAGATACGCAGTATTTT. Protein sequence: CASSDNTDTQYF.

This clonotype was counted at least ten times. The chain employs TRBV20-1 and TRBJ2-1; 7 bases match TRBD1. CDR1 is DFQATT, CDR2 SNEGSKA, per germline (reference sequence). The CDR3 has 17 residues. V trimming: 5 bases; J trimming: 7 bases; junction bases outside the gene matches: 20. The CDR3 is CSAPSSPPTGTENEQFF. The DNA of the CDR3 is TGCAGTGCTCCTTCATCCCCTCCCACCGGGACAGAGAATGAGCAGTTCTTC.

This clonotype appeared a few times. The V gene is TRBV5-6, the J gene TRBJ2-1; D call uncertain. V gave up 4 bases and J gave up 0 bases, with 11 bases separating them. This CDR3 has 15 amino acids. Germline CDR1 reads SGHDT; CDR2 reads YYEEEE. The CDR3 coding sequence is TGTGCCAGCAGCAGTTTAGCTGGCTCCTACAATGAGCAGTTCTTC. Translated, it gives CASSSLAGSYNEQFF.

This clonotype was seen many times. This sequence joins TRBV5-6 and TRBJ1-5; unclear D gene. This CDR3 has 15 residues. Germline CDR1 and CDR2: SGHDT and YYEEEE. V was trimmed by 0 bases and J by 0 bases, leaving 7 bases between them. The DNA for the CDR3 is TGTGCCAGCAGCTTGGCCGGCGATAGCAATCAGCCCCAGCATTTT. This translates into CASSLAGDSNQPQHF.

CDR3 bases: TGTGCCAGCAGCTCCTGGAGTATAGACAAAGATACGCAGTATTTT. Its protein is CASSSWSIDKDTQYF. V usage is TRBV7-9 and J usage is TRBJ2-3; D is uncertain. The germline V and J ends were trimmed by 4 bases and 5 bases, with 16 bases remaining between them. Germline V CDR1 and CDR2: SEHNR, FQNEAQ (reference sequence). CDR3 length: 15 amino acids. The variable domain in full, completed from reference TRBV7-9 and TRBJ2-3, reads DTGVSQNPRHKITKRGQNVTFRCDPISEHNRLYWYRQTLGQGPEFLTYFQNEAQLEKSRLLSDRFSAERPKGSFSTLEIQRTEQGDSAMYLCASSSWSIDKDTQYFGPGTRLTVL.

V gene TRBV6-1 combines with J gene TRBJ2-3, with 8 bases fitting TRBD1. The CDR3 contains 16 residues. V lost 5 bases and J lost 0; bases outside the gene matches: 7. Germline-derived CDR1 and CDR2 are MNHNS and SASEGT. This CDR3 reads CASSRTGPGSTDTQYF. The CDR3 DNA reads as TGTGCCAGCAGTCGGACAGGGCCGGGTAGCACAGATACGCAGTATTTT.

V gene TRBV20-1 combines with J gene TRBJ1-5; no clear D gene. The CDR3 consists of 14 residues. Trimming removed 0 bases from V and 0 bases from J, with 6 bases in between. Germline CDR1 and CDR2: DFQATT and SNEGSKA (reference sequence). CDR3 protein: CSARDWSSNQPQHF. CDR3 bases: TGCAGTGCTAGAGATTGGTCTAGCAATCAGCCCCAGCATTTT.

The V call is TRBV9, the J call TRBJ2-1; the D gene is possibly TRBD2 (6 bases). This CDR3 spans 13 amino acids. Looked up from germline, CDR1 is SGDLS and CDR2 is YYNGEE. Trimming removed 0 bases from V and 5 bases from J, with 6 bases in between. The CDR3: CASSVAGDNEQFF. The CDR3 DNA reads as TGTGCCAGCAGCGTAGCGGGGGACAATGAGCAGTTCTTC.

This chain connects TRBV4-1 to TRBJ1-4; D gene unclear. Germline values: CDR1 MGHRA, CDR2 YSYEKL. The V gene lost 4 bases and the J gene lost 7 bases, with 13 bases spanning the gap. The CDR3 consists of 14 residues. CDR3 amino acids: CASSRGIGGEKLFF. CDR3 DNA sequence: TGCGCCAGCAGCCGAGGGATAGGAGGTGAAAAACTGTTTTTT.

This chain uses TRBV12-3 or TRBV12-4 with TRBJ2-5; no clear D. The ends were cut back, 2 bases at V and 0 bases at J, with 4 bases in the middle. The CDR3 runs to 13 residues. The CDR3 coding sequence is TGTGCCAGCAGTTTAAACAACCAAGAGACCCAGTACTTC. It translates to CASSLNNQETQYF.

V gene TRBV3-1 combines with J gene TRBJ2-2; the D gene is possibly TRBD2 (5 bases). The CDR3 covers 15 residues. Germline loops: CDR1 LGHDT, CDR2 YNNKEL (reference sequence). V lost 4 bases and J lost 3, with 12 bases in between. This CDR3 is CASSPPGSDTGELFF. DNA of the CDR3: TGTGCCAGCAGCCCCCCGGGGAGTGACACCGGGGAGCTGTTTTTT.

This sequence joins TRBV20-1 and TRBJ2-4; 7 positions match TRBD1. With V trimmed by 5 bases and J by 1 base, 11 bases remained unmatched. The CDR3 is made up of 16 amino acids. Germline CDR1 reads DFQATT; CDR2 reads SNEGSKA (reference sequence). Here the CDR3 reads CSAPGQASRAKNIQYF. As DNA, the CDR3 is TGCAGTGCTCCCGGACAGGCTTCACGGGCCAAAAACATTCAGTACTTC.

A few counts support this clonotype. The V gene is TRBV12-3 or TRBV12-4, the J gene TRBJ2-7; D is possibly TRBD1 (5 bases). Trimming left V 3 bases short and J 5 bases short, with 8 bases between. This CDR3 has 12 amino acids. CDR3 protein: CASSFRVDEQYF. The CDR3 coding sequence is TGTGCCAGCAGTTTCAGGGTAGACGAGCAGTACTTC.

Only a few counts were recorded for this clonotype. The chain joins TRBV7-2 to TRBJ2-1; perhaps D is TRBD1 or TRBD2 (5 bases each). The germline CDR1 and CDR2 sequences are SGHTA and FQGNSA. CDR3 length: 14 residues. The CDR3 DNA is TGTGCTTCCTCCGGGGCCGGCTCCTACAATGAGCAGTTCTTC. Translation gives CASSGAGSYNEQFF. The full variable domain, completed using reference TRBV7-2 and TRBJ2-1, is GAGVSQSPSNKVTEKGKDVELRCDPISGHTALYWYRQSLGQGLEFLIYFQGNSAPDKSGLPSDRFSAERTGGSVSTLTIQRTQQEDSAVYLCASSGAGSYNEQFFGPGTRLTVL.

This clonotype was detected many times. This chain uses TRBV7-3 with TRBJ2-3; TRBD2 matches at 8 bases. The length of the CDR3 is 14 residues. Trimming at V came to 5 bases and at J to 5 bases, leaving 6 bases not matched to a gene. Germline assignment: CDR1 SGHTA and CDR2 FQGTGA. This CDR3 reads CASSPAGGLDTQYF. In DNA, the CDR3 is TGTGCCAGCAGCCCGGCGGGGGGCCTAGATACGCAGTATTTT.

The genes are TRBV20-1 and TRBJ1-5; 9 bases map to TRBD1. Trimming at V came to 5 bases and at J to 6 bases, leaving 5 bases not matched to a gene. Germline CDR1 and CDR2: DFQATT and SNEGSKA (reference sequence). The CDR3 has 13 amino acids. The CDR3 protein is CSAHRQGGQPQHF. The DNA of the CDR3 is TGCAGTGCTCACCGACAGGGGGGTCAGCCCCAGCATTTT.

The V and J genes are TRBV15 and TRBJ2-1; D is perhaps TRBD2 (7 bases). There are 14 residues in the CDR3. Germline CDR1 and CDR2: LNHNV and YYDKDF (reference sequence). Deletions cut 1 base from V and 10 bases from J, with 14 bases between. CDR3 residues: CATSRVPGGHEQFF. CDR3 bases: TGTGCCACCAGCAGAGTACCGGGGGGCCACGAGCAGTTCTTC.